This T cell receptor (beta chain) was recorded in a study of long-term antiretroviral therapy in people with HIV. The assay, immunoSEQ v3.0, was run at survey level. This table comes from immunoSEQ multiplex PCR, and its TCRdb copy is limited to in-frame clones, with some not included. Of 15,000 to 25,000 clones listed, around nine tenths are singletons. CDR1 is SGHTA and CDR2 is FQGNSA in the germline V gene. Trimming took 5 bases from V and 5 from J; bases not matched to a gene: 5. The CDR3 has 14 residues. V is TRBV7-2 and J is TRBJ2-2; 7 bases are a match to TRBD1. Sequenced here: unsorted PBMCs, sampled approximately 4.4 years before starting antiretroviral therapy. This receptor was taken from a woman aged 25 to 39 with HIV. CDR3 region: CASSEDRETGELFF. DNA for the CDR3: TGTGCCAGCAGCGAAGACAGGGAGACCGGGGAGCTGTTTTTT.